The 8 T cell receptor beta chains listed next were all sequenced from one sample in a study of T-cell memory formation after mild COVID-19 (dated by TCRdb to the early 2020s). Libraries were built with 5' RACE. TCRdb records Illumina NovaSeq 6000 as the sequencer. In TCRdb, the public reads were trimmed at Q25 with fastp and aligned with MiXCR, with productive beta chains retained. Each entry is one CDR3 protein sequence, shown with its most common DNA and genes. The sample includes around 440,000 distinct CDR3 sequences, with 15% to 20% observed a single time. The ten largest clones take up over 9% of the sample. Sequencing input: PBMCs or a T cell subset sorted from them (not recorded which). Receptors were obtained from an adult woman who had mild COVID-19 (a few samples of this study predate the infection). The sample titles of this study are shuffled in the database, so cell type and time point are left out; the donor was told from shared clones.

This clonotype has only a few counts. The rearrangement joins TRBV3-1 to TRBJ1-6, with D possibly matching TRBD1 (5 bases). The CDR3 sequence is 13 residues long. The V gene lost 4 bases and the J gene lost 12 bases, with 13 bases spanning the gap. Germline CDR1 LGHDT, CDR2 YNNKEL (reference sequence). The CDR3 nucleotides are TGTGCCAGCAGCCGGGACCGGTTCGGACCCCTCCACTTT. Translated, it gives CASSRDRFGPLHF.

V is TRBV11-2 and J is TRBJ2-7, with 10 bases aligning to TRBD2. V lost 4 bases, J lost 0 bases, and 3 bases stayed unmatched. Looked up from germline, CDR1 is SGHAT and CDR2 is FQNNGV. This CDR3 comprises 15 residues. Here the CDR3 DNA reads TGTGCCAGCAGCTCTCTAGCGGGGGTCTCCTACGAGCAGTACTTC. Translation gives CASSSLAGVSYEQYF. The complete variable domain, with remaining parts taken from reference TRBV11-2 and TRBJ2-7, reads EAGVAQSPRYKIIEKRQSVAFWCNPISGHATLYWYQQILGQGPKLLIQFQNNGVVDDSQLPKDRFSAERLKGVDSTLKIQPAKLEDSAVYLCASSSLAGVSYEQYFGPGTRLTVT.

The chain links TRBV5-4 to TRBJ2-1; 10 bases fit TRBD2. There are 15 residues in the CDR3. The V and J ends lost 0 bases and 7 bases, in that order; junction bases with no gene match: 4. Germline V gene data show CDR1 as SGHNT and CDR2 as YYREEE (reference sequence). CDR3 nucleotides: TGTGCCAGCAGCTTGGTAGCTAGCGGGAGAAATGAGCAGTTCTTC. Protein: CASSLVASGRNEQFF.

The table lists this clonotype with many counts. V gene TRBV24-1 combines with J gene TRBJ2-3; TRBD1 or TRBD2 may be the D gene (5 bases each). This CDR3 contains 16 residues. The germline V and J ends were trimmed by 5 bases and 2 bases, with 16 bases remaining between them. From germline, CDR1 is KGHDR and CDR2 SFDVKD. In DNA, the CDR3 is TGTGCCACCAGTGGGGGGACCGGGGCGGTCACAGATACGCAGTATTTT. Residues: CATSGGTGAVTDTQYF.

CDR3 protein: CASSILGGRPSDEQFF. The CDR3, as DNA: TGTGCCAGTAGTATTTTAGGGGGGCGGCCGAGTGATGAGCAGTTCTTC. The chain recombines TRBV19 with TRBJ2-1, with D tentatively TRBD1 or TRBD2 (6 bases each). V was cut by 3 bases and J by 8 bases, with 20 bases left in between. CDR1 and CDR2 (germline): LNHDA, SQIVND (reference sequence). This CDR3 region has 16 residues.

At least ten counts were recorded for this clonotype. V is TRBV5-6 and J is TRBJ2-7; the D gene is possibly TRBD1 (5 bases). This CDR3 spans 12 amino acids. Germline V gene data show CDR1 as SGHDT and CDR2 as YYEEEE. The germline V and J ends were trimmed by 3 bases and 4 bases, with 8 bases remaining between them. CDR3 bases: TGTGCCAGCAGCTATCAGGGTTACGAGCAGTACTTC. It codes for CASSYQGYEQYF.

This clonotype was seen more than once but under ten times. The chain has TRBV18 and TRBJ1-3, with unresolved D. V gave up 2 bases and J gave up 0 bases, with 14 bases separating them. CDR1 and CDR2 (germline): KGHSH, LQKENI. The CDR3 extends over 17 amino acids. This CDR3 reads CASSPATTALSGNTIYF. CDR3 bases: TGTGCCAGCTCACCAGCGACAACTGCGCTCTCTGGAAACACCATATATTTT.

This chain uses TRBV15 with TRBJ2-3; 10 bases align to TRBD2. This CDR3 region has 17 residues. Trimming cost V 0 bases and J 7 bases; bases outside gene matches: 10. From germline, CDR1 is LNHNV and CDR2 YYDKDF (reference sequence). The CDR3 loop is CATSRETPSGSPYTQYF. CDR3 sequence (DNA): TGTGCCACCAGCAGAGAAACCCCTAGCGGGAGTCCTTATACGCAGTATTTT.